These 13 T cell receptor beta chains came from one sample sequenced in a study of regulatory T cells in long-lasting Graves disease. The time point denotes: newly diagnosed GD, antithyroid drugs for less than 3 months. RNA extracted from PBMCs served as the sequencing template. To make TCR beta libraries, researchers used iRepertoire HTBI primers and Arm-PCR of CDR3 regions. Using its own MiXCR run on the multiplex PCR reads, TCRdb lists one record per CDR3 protein. Among approximately 480,000 distinct CDR3 sequences listed, roughly 15% were seen once. Another study also made use of these data, one on T cells in Graves' hyperthyroidism and ophthalmopathy.

Material: peripheral blood mononuclear cells (PBMCs), obtained at new diagnosis, from a patient treated with antithyroid drugs. These TCRs come from a man aged 40-49 years with Graves disease.

This clonotype was seen repeatedly, ten times or more. The chain has TRBV12-3 or TRBV12-4 and TRBJ2-5; perhaps TRBD1 as D (6 bases). The V end lost 2 bases, the J end lost 3 bases, and 10 bases lay between the germline ends. The CDR3 consists of 14 residues. The CDR3 nucleotides read TGTGCCAGCAGTTTACAGGGGCGCGAAGAGACCCAGTACTTC. Its protein product is CASSLQGREETQYF.

This clonotype was seen at least ten times. The V and J genes are TRBV5-1 and TRBJ2-2; D is perhaps TRBD1 (5 bases). The V gene lost 0 bases and the J gene lost 4 bases, with 13 bases spanning the gap. The CDR3 extends over 16 amino acids. Germline assignment: CDR1 SGHRS and CDR2 YFSETQ. In DNA form, the CDR3 reads TGCGCCAGCAGCTTGGGACAGTGGGCGACCACCGGGGAGCTGTTTTTT. Its protein product is CASSLGQWATTGELFF.

V and J are TRBV20-1 and TRBJ2-5; 12 bases line up with TRBD2. The germline V gene encodes CDR1 DFQATT and CDR2 SNEGSKA (reference sequence). Germline trimming cut 5 bases from V and 3 bases from J; bases unmatched to any gene: 13. The CDR3 is 17 amino acids. The CDR3 is CSAPPRSRTSGKETQYF. Written as DNA, the CDR3 is TGCAGTGCTCCACCCCGATCTCGGACTAGCGGGAAAGAGACCCAGTACTTC.

This clonotype came up many times. This chain uses TRBV5-1 with TRBJ2-3; 13 nucleotides match TRBD2. The CDR3 covers 18 residues. Trimming at V came to 4 bases and at J to 0 bases, leaving 8 bases not matched to a gene. Per the germline V gene, CDR1 is SGHRS and CDR2 is YFSETQ. The CDR3 bases are TGCGCCAGCAGCCCAGGACTAGCGGGGGTGACTAGCACAGATACGCAGTATTTT. Translation: CASSPGLAGVTSTDTQYF.

At least ten counts were recorded for this clonotype. The V and J genes are TRBV20-1 and TRBJ2-5; no definite D call. The V and J ends lost 6 bases and 2 bases respectively, with 10 bases between them. Per germline, CDR1 DFQATT and CDR2 SNEGSKA (reference sequence). This CDR3 is 12 amino acids long. The CDR3, as DNA: TGCAGTGCGCCAGTTGGTCAAGAGACCCAGTACTTC. Its translation: CSAPVGQETQYF.

This clonotype was detected a few times. The chain couples TRBV20-1 to TRBJ2-1; TRBD1 aligns across 7 bases. The CDR3 consists of 14 residues. Germline CDR1 DFQATT, CDR2 SNEGSKA (reference sequence). V lost 2 bases to trimming and J lost 3 bases; unmatched junction nucleotides: 4. CDR3: CSARSRQGYNEQFF. The CDR3 nucleotides are TGCAGTGCTAGAAGCCGACAGGGCTACAATGAGCAGTTCTTC.

A single count supports this clonotype. This rearrangement joins TRBV7-2 to TRBJ2-7, with 8 bases fitting TRBD1. In germline, CDR1 is SGHTA, CDR2 FQGNSA. V lost 10 bases and J lost 3; bases outside the gene matches: 14. The CDR3 has 15 residues. CDR3 residues: CAIPTGTGVVYEQYF. The CDR3 DNA sequence: TGTGCCATTCCGACCGGGACAGGAGTAGTCTACGAGCAGTACTTC.

This clonotype was seen a handful of times. One end of the junction is discordant with germline, which a read error may explain. This chain uses TRBV19 with TRBJ2-1, with 10 bases identical to TRBD2. Germline V CDR1 and CDR2: LNHDA, SQIVND (reference sequence). The CDR3 loop spans 16 amino acids. CDR3 loop: CASSIRTSGTYNEQFF. The CDR3 nucleotides read TGTGCCAGTAGTATCCGTACTAGCGGGACCTACAATGAGCAGTTCTTT.

Details on this clonotype: Sequence at one end of the junction differs from germline and may be a read error. The chain recombines TRBV20-1 with TRBJ2-7; D may be TRBD1 or TRBD2 (6 bases each). CDR1 DFQATT and CDR2 SNEGSKA come from the germline V gene (reference sequence). This CDR3 is built from 15 residues. The CDR3 protein is CSAPAPGATPYEQHF. CDR3 in DNA: TGCAGTGCACCTGCACCGGGGGCAACCCCTTACGAGCAGCACTTC.

The table lists this clonotype with many counts. The V call is TRBV12-3 or TRBV12-4, the J call TRBJ2-3, with D hard to call. V was cut by 3 bases and J by 2 bases, with 9 bases left in between. This CDR3 region has 14 residues. The CDR3, as DNA: TGTGCCAGCAGTTTCTCAGTTTCCACAGATACGCAGTATTTT. Translation: CASSFSVSTDTQYF.

This clonotype appeared many times. The V gene is TRBV3-1, the J gene TRBJ2-1; D not certain. Germline V CDR1 and CDR2: LGHDT, YNNKEL (reference sequence). V was cut by 0 bases and J by 8 bases, with 8 bases left in between. This CDR3 is 13 amino acids long. The CDR3 region has the DNA TGTGCCAGCAGCCAAGATAAGAGGCATGAGCAGTTCTTC. Its translation: CASSQDKRHEQFF.

The chain uses TRBV29-1 and TRBJ2-3; TRBD1 matches 7 bases. Germline CDR1 reads SQVTM; CDR2 reads ANQGSEA. This CDR3 is built from 16 residues. V dropped 3 bases and J dropped 0; count of bases not matched to a gene: 9. CDR3 sequence reads: CSVDGAKGQSTDTQYF. DNA of the CDR3: TGCAGCGTTGACGGGGCGAAGGGACAGAGCACAGATACGCAGTATTTT.

This clonotype was counted a few times. This rearrangement joins TRBV28 to TRBJ1-1; no reliable D call. V lost 8 bases and J lost 5, with 15 bases in between. The CDR3 length is 13 residues. Germline-derived CDR1 and CDR2 are MDHEN and SYDVKM. The CDR3 spells CASVGFDLTEAFF. CDR3 sequence (DNA): TGTGCCAGCGTGGGTTTCGATTTGACTGAAGCTTTCTTT.